This record concerns one TCR beta chain sequence. The antigen it binds to is not known. Nothing much larger sits one base from this clone, and base qualities are not available. The CDR3, cysteine through phenylalanine, is 13 amino acids long. Of the read, only the CDR3 DNA is kept; its 39 bases are in frame from base 1. CDR1 SGDLS and CDR2 YYNGEE were looked up in the germline V gene. This sample was taken from a study of PD-1 blockade in classical Hodgkin lymphoma (dated by TCRdb to the early 2020s). Notes on the research overall: Nivolumab dosing was 3 mg/kg intravenously every 2 weeks, continuing until either disease progression or unacceptable toxicity. The study used CyTOF and TCR beta sequencing to define a peripheral blood immune signature of response to PD-1 blockade in classical Hodgkin lymphoma.

The Qiagen DNeasy kit was used to extract genomic DNA both from unsorted PBMCs and from the negatively selected CD4+ and CD8+ fractions. Using primers that anneal to V and J segments, immunoSEQ multiplex PCR amplified the TCR beta CDR3 regions. Amplification bias was minimized using a synthetic immune receptor repertoire, and residual bias was removed computationally after sequencing. As for how the authors treated the data: Custom Python scripts were used to quantify repertoire diversity as the Shannon entropy index. Unsorted, CD4+ and CD8+ repertoires were analyzed separately, except for combined analyses in which CD4+ and CD8+ sequences were merged in silico. Clonal expansion was defined as a frequency increase of at least 2-fold after treatment compared with C1D1, and clones undetected at baseline were assigned a pseudocount of 0.5. Singleton clones were defined as clones with 0 or 1 copy at C1D1, and non-singleton clones were defined as clones with 2 or more copies. Clones expanded in unsorted samples were labelled as CD4+, CD8+ or unknown by matching protein sequences in sorted samples from the same patient. Wilcoxon tests were applied to paired samples to test diversity changes from C1D1 to C4D1. TCRdb retrieved this table from immuneACCESS and kept in-frame rearrangements only. Not all clones are present; in checked studies, unresolved V genes account for under half, and no reason is known for the remainder. V and J calls and clone size are copied from that table; D and trimming were computed from the DNA. Here the sample has 35,000 to 45,000 clones; around 63% occur a single time. Of the sample, around an eighth falls within the top ten clones.

Interpreted using the paper, the time point label stands for: cycle 2 day 1 (C2D1) of nivolumab. Relapse after autologous stem cell transplantation had occurred in all trial patients, and cohorts A, B and C were distinguished by prior brentuximab vedotin exposure. The trial cohort included roughly 60 patients with relapsed/refractory classical Hodgkin lymphoma, and each patient had a best overall response of complete response, partial response or progressive disease. Single-agent nivolumab was administered to trial patients in the multi-cohort phase II CheckMate 205 trial. Best overall response was determined by an independent review committee according to the 2007 International Working Group response criteria. PBMCs from the trial were collected at three points: immediately before nivolumab initiation (C1D1), and during therapy at cycle 2 day 1 and cycle 4 day 1. Peripheral blood was collected in 8 mL Vacutainer Cell Preparation Tubes, from which PBMCs were isolated by centrifugation and then cryopreserved.

General findings and caveats noted by the study authors: By C4D1, a significant rise was seen in CD4+ TCR diversity but not in CD8+ TCR diversity (p=0.0027 vs p=0.16), and the rise was most apparent among complete responders (p=0.02). Baseline TCR diversity was reported to be lower in newly diagnosed patients than in healthy donors and to be lower still in relapsed/refractory patients. Trial patients with a complete response had baseline diversity similar to that of newly diagnosed patients, while partial responders and progressors had significantly lower diversity. Diversity was lower in patients who began nivolumab less than 1 year after ASCT, so these patients were left out of later analyses to avoid confounding by immune reconstitution. The study was limited to a single clinical trial cohort, and causes of repertoire differences, possibly disease activity or prior therapy, remained undefined.

The sample in question was peripheral blood mononuclear cells (PBMCs), obtained before the second cycle of nivolumab. This clonotype was sampled from a human donor with classical Hodgkin lymphoma. The chain is made from TRBV9 and TRBJ2-5; TRBD1 is a possible D gene, resting on 6 matching bases. TRBJ2-7 explains the end of the DNA better; the J call may be wrong. Here the CDR3 is given as CASSVDSAYEQYF. The bases read TGTGCCAGCAGCGTGGACAGTGCCTACGAGCAGTACTTC.